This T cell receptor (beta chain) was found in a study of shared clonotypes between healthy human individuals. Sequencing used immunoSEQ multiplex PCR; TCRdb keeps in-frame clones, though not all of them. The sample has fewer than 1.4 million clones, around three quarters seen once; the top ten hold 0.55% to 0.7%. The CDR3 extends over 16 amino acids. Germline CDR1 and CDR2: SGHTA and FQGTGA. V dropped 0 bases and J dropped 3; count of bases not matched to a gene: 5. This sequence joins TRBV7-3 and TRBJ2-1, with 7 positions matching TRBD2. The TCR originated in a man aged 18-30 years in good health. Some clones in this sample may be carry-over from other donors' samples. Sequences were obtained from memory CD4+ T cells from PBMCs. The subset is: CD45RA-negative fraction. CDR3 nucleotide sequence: TGTGCCAGCAGCTTAACCCCCGGGACTAACTACAATGAGCAGTTCTTC. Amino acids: CASSLTPGTNYNEQFF.